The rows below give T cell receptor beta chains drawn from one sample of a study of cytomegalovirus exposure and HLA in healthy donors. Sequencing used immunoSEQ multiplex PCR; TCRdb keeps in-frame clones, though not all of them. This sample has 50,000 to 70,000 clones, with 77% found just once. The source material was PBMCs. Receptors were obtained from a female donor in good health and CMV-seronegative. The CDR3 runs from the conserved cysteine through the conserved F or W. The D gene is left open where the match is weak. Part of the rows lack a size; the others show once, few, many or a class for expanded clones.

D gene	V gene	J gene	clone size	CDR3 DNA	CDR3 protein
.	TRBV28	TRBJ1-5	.	TGTGCCAGCAGTTGGGGCGCATCCAATCAGCCCCAGCATTTT	CASSWGASNQPQHF
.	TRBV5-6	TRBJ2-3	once	TGTGCCAGCATCAATAGGGAGGATACGCAGTATTTT	CASINREDTQYF
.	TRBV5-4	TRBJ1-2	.	TGTGCCAGCAGCTTGGACAGAGTAGGCTACACCTTC	CASSLDRVGYTF
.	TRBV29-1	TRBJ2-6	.	TGCAGCGTCCTCTCTGGGGCCAACGTCCTGACTTTC	CSVLSGANVLTF
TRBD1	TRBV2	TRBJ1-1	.	TGTGCCAGCAGTGACGGGACAGGGTTTGGGAGGGCTTTCTTT	CASSDGTGFGRAFF
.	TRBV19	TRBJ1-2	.	TGTGCCAGTAGTATCGGGACACAGAACTATGGCTACACCTTC	CASSIGTQNYGYTF
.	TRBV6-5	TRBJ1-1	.	TGTGCCAGCAGTTCCCCTGGGGCAGCGAACACTGAAGCTTTCTTT	CASSSPGAANTEAFF
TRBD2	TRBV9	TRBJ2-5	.	TGTGCCAGCAGCGACCGACTAGCGGGAGGGGTAGAGACCCAGTACTTC	CASSDRLAGGVETQYF
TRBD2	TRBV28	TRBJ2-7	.	TGTGCCAGCAGAACTTCGAGCGGGGGTTCCTACGAGCAGTACTTC	CASRTSSGGSYEQYF
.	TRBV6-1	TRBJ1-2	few	TGTGCCAGCAGTGAAGGAGGAGGAAGGAGCTATGGCTACACCTTC	CASSEGGGRSYGYTF
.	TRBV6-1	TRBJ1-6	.	TGTGCCAGCAGTGAATTGGACAACGGTTCACCCCTCCACTTT	CASSELDNGSPLHF
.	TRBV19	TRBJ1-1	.	TGTGCCAGTACATTCGCCTATAGACAGACGAACACTGAAGCTTTCTTT	CASTFAYRQTNTEAFF
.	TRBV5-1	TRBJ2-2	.	TGCGCCAGCAGCCCCGGACTGAACACCGGGGAGCTGTTTTTT	CASSPGLNTGELFF
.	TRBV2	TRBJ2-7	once	TGTGCCAGCAGGGCCGGGTCCCTGGGGCTCGAGCAGTACTTC	CASRAGSLGLEQYF
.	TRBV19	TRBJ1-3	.	TGTGCCAGTAGTGACCGGGACTCTGGAAACACCATATATTTT	CASSDRDSGNTIYF
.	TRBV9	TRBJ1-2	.	TGTGCCAGCAGCACACCGTGGGGGGAAGGGGGCTACACCTTC	CASSTPWGEGGYTF
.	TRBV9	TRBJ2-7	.	TGTGCCAGCAGCGTAGAGGGGCAGGGTGGCGACGAGCAGTACTTC	CASSVEGQGGDEQYF
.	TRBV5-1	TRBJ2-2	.	TGCGCCAGCAGCTTGCGACTAGGGAGCACCGGGGAGCTGTTTTTT	CASSLRLGSTGELFF
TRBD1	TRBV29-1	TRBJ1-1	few	TGCAGGGTAGACAGGGAAATGAACACTGAAGCTTTCTTT	CRVDREMNTEAFF
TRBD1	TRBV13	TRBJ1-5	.	TGTGCCAGCAGCTTAGGCCGGCAGGGGGCTGGTCAGCCCCAGCATTTT	CASSLGRQGAGQPQHF
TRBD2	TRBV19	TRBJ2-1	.	TGTGCCAGTAGTATGTCCAGCGGGAGCCCCTCCTACAATGAGCAGTTCTTC	CASSMSSGSPSYNEQFF
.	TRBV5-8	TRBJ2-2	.	TGTGCCAGCACTCCCTTTCTTTCACTCGGCACCGGGGAGCTGTTTTTT	CASTPFLSLGTGELFF
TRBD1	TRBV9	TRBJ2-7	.	TGTGCCAGCAGCCGGGACAGCGTCTCCTACGAGCAGTACTTC	CASSRDSVSYEQYF
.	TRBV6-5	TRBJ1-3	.	TGTGCCAGCAGTTACTTCTCGAGCTCTGGAAACACCATATATTTT	CASSYFSSSGNTIYF
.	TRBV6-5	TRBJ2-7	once	TGTGCCAGCAGTGTACAGGGTGGAGGTCCTGGCGAGCAGTACTTC	CASSVQGGGPGEQYF
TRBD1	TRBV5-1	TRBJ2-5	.	TGCGCCAGCAGCTCCACCCCGGGACAGGGGGAGACCCAGTACTTC	CASSSTPGQGETQYF
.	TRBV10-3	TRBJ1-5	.	TGTGCCATCAGTGGATCACAGGGTTCCCTGAATCAGCCCCAGCATTTT	CAISGSQGSLNQPQHF
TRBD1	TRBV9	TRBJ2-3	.	TGTGCCAGCAGCTCCACACAGGGGACCGCCACAGATACGCAGTATTTT	CASSSTQGTATDTQYF
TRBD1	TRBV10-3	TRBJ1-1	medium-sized	TGTGCCATACGGACAGGGGGCACTGAAGCTTTCTTT	CAIRTGGTEAFF
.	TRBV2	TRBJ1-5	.	TGTGCCAGCAGCGACGACAGACTTTATAGCAATCAGCCCCAGCATTTT	CASSDDRLYSNQPQHF
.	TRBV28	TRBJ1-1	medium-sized	TGTGCCAGCAGTTCAGATCGACTCAACAGGGTTGTGAACACTGAAGCTTTCTTT	CASSSDRLNRVVNTEAFF
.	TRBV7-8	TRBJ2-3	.	TGTGCCAGCGTGGGTAGCGGTACTAGCACAGATACGCAGTATTTT	CASVGSGTSTDTQYF
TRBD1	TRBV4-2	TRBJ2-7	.	TGTGCCAGCAGCCAAGGGACCGGGACAGGCTACGAGCAGTACTTC	CASSQGTGTGYEQYF
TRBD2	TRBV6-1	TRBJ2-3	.	TGTGCCAGCAGTGAGAGGCTAGCGGGGGCCCCGACCCTCACAGATACGCAGTATTTT	CASSERLAGAPTLTDTQYF
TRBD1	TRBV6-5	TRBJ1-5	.	TGTGCCAGCAGCGACAGGGGGAACGGCAATCAGCCCCAGCATTTT	CASSDRGNGNQPQHF
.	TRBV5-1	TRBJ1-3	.	TGCGCCAGCAGCTTGGGGGGACTCCGGTTCTCTGGAAACACCATATATTTT	CASSLGGLRFSGNTIYF
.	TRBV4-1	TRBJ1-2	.	TGCGCCAGCAGCCAAGATCACCCAGGATCAAGAGGCTACACCTTC	CASSQDHPGSRGYTF
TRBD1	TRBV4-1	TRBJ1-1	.	TGCGCCAGCAGCCACGGAGGGGGACAGGGAATGGGTGAAGCTTTCTTT	CASSHGGGQGMGEAFF
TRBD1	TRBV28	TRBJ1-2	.	TGTGCCAGCAGTTTGACAGGGGCAGGCTATGGCTACACCTTC	CASSLTGAGYGYTF
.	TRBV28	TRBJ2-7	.	TGTGCCAGCACCCCGGGCTTGGGAGGCTCCTACGAGCAGTACTTC	CASTPGLGGSYEQYF
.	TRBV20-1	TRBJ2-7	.	TGCAGTGCTAGCTACGAGCAGTACTTC	CSASYEQYF
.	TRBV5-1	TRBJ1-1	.	TGCGCCAGCAGCCTCTTCCCACAAACGGGGGGCACTGAAGCTTTCTTT	CASSLFPQTGGTEAFF
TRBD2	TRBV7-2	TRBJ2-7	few	TGTGCCAGCAGCCTGACATCCTCTAGCGGGTCCCCCTACGAGCAGTACTTC	CASSLTSSSGSPYEQYF
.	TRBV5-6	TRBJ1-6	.	TGTGCCAGCAGCCCGGCCAGGGGAGATAATTCACCCCTCCACTTT	CASSPARGDNSPLHF
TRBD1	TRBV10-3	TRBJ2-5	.	TGTGCCATCAGTGAGGCGACCGGGACAGGGGAAATGGTCCAGTACTTC	CAISEATGTGEMVQYF
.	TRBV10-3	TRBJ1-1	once	TGTGCCATCAGTGAGTCGAGGGGGTCCGTGAACACTGAAGCTTTCTTT	CAISESRGSVNTEAFF
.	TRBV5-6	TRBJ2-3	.	TGTGCCAGCAGCCCCGGCGGGGCCAGACGCACAGATACGCAGTATTTT	CASSPGGARRTDTQYF
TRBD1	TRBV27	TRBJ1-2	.	TGTGCCAGCAGTCCCCGACAGGGGTTGAACTATGGCTACACCTTC	CASSPRQGLNYGYTF
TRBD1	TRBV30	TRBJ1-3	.	TGTGCCTGGAGTGAGGGGACAGGGGGGGGAGACACCATATATTTT	CAWSEGTGGGDTIYF
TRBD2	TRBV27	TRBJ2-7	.	TGTGCCAGCAGTTTCCTAGCGGGAGGACCCTACGAGCAGTACTTC	CASSFLAGGPYEQYF
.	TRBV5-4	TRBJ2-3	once	TGTGCCAGCAGCTTCGGGGGATTAGGCACAGATACGCAGTATTTT	CASSFGGLGTDTQYF
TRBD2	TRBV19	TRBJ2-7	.	TGTGCCAGTAGTCCGACCGGGACTAGCGTTCGTGAGCAGTACTTC	CASSPTGTSVREQYF
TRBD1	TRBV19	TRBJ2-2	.	TGTGCCAGTAGTCCAACAGGGGGCCACACCGGGGAGCTGTTTTTT	CASSPTGGHTGELFF
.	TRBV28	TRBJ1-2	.	TGTGCCAGCATTCCAGCCCCAGGGGTTATCAATGGCTACACCTTC	CASIPAPGVINGYTF
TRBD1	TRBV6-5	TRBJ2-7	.	TGTGCCAGCGGGGACAGTCTCTACGAGCAGTACTTC	CASGDSLYEQYF